This T cell receptor beta chain is drawn from a study of blood T cell repertoires in COVID-19. The germline V gene encodes CDR1 SQVTM and CDR2 ANQGSEA. The CDR3 is made up of 15 amino acids. V lost 0 bases and J lost 3; bases outside the gene matches: 4. In the authors' workflow: Amplification of reference gene primers was used by the study to estimate nucleated cell counts. TCRdb keeps only in-frame clones here, not all; method: immunoSEQ multiplex PCR. V and J calls and clone size come straight from that table; D and trimming were deduced from the DNA. Here the sample spans 45,000 to 70,000 clones, 73% being singletons.

V and J are TRBV29-1 and TRBJ2-3, with 9 bases matching TRBD2. The sample comprised peripheral blood. The TCR was taken from a woman aged 50 to 60 with active or convalescent COVID-19. The CDR3 loop reads CSVEELAGRTDTQYF. The CDR3 region has the DNA TGCAGCGTTGAAGAACTAGCGGGTCGTACAGATACGCAGTATTTT.